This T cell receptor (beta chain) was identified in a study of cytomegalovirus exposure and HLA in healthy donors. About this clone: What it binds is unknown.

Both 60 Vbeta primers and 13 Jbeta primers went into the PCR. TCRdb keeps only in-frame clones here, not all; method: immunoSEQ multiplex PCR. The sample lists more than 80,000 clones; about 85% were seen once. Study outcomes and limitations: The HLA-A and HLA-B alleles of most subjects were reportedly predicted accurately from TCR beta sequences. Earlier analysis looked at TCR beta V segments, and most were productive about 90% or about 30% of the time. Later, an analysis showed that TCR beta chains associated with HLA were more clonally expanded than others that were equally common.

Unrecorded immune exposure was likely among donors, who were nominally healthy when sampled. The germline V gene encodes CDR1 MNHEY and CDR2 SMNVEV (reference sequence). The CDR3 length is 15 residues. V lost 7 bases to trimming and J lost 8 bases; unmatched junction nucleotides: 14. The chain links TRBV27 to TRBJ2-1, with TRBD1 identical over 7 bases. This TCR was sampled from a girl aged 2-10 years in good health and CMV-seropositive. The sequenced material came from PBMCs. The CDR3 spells CASTLLTGSVDEQFF. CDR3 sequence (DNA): TGTGCCAGCACCCTTCTGACAGGGTCTGTCGATGAGCAGTTCTTC.